These T cell receptor beta chains were read from a single sample in a study of shared clonotypes between healthy human individuals. Produced via immunoSEQ multiplex PCR; TCRdb's table is partial and in-frame only. The sample lists about 600,000 clones; 97% were seen once. Sequencing input: naive CD4+ T cells sorted from blood. These TCRs come from a woman aged 25-40 years in good health. The CDR3 runs from the conserved cysteine through the conserved F or W. The order of the fields is V gene, D gene, clone size, J gene, CDR3 protein, CDR3 DNA. The D gene is left open where the match is weak. Expanded clones get a size class; other rows say once, few or many, or leave the size out.

TRBV29-1	-	-	TRBJ2-7	CSVEKAEHSYEQYF	TGCAGCGTTGAGAAGGCCGAGCATTCCTACGAGCAGTACTTC
TRBV7-8	-	-	TRBJ2-1	CATSFLVNIRDEQFF	TGTGCCACCTCCTTCTTGGTGAACATCCGCGATGAGCAGTTCTTC
TRBV28	-	-	TRBJ2-5	CASSLRETQYF	TGTGCCAGCAGTTTACGAGAGACCCAGTACTTC
TRBV6-5	-	-	TRBJ1-5	CASPRPCQPQHF	TGTGCCAGCCCACGACCGTGTCAGCCCCAGCATTTT
TRBV28	-	once	TRBJ1-6	CASSLAVGANSPLHF	TGTGCCAGCAGTTTAGCTGTGGGGGCCAATTCACCCCTCCACTTT
TRBV19	TRBD1	-	TRBJ2-7	CASSTLGTGLYEQYF	TGTGCCAGTAGTACGCTCGGGACAGGGTTGTACGAGCAGTACTTC
TRBV5-6	TRBD1	once	TRBJ1-1	CASSEGQSYTEAFF	TGTGCCAGCAGCGAGGGACAGAGCTACACTGAAGCTTTCTTT
TRBV7-8	-	-	TRBJ1-1	CASSSRGTEAFF	TGTGCCAGCAGCAGCAGGGGTACTGAAGCTTTCTTT
TRBV7-9	-	-	TRBJ1-3	CASSLNEVSSGNTIYF	TGTGCCAGCAGCTTAAACGAAGTTTCCTCTGGAAACACCATATATTTT
TRBV14	TRBD1	-	TRBJ1-4	CASSLLDRDNEKLFF	TGTGCCAGCAGCCTACTCGACAGGGATAATGAAAAACTGTTTTTT
TRBV19	TRBD2	-	TRBJ2-3	CASSGRFTDTQYF	TGTGCCAGTAGCGGGAGGTTCACAGATACGCAGTATTTT
TRBV4-1	-	-	TRBJ1-5	CASSTQGYQPQHF	TGCGCCAGCAGCACGCAGGGCTATCAGCCCCAGCATTTT
TRBV27	-	-	TRBJ1-2	CASSLSMGANSHGYTF	TGTGCCAGCAGTTTATCGATGGGGGCGAACAGCCATGGCTACACCTTC
TRBV4-1	TRBD2	-	TRBJ2-5	CASSPLPRTSGFQETQYF	TGCGCCAGCAGCCCTCTTCCCAGGACTAGCGGGTTCCAAGAGACCCAGTACTTC
TRBV6-5	-	-	TRBJ1-3	CASRSDFPGNTIYF	TGTGCCAGCCGATCTGACTTTCCTGGAAACACCATATATTTT
TRBV19	-	-	TRBJ1-5	CASTRGIGSNQPQHF	TGTGCCAGTACGCGGGGGATAGGGAGTAATCAGCCCCAGCATTTT
TRBV6-5	-	once	TRBJ1-6	CASSYGGTGVNSPLHF	TGTGCCAGCAGTTACGGAGGGACCGGAGTTAATTCACCCCTCCACTTT
TRBV10-2	-	-	TRBJ2-1	CASTQAASYNEQFF	TGCGCCAGCACCCAAGCGGCATCCTACAATGAGCAGTTCTTC
TRBV4-1	-	-	TRBJ2-3	CATKSRVPSTDTQYF	TGCGCCACAAAAAGCCGGGTCCCTAGCACAGATACGCAGTATTTT
TRBV9	-	once	TRBJ2-5	CASSPRASAETQYF	TGTGCCAGCAGCCCGAGGGCCAGCGCAGAGACCCAGTACTTC
TRBV28	-	-	TRBJ1-2	CASSFSSRQSYGYTF	TGTGCCAGCAGTTTTTCCAGTCGCCAAAGCTATGGCTACACCTTC
TRBV11-2	-	once	TRBJ1-1	CASSTTGPINTEAFF	TGTGCCAGCAGCACTACGGGACCGATCAACACTGAAGCTTTCTTT
TRBV7-2	-	-	TRBJ2-3	CASSSGQILTDTQYF	TGTGCCAGCAGCTCCGGACAGATCCTCACAGATACGCAGTATTTT
TRBV5-1	TRBD1	-	TRBJ1-1	CASSFRQGPNTEAFF	TGCGCCAGCAGCTTCAGACAGGGGCCGAACACTGAAGCTTTCTTT
TRBV5-1	TRBD1	-	TRBJ2-5	CASSQDSGGQETQYF	TGCGCCAGCAGCCAAGACTCAGGGGGCCAAGAGACCCAGTACTTC
TRBV28	-	-	TRBJ1-2	CASSFGGNYGYTF	TGTGCCAGCAGTTTTGGAGGGAACTATGGCTACACCTTC
TRBV11-3	TRBD1	-	TRBJ2-2	CASSDRVIGAGELFF	TGTGCCAGCAGCGACAGGGTGATAGGGGCCGGGGAGCTGTTTTTT
TRBV5-6	-	-	TRBJ2-7	CASSLAGTTYEQYF	TGTGCCAGCAGCTTGGCGGGGACGACCTACGAGCAGTACTTC
TRBV11-2	TRBD1	-	TRBJ1-2	CASSPRDRGFGGYTF	TGTGCCAGCAGCCCCCGGGACAGGGGATTTGGAGGCTACACCTTC
TRBV28	TRBD1	-	TRBJ1-2	CASSLGQGMANYGYTF	TGTGCCAGCAGCCTAGGACAGGGTATGGCTAACTATGGCTACACCTTC
TRBV2	TRBD1	few	TRBJ1-1	CASGYHRGEAFF	TGTGCCAGCGGATATCACAGGGGTGAAGCTTTCTTT
TRBV28	-	once	TRBJ2-2	CASSLMGPLTGELFF	TGTGCCAGCAGTTTGATGGGACCGTTGACCGGGGAGCTGTTTTTT
TRBV28	-	-	TRBJ2-1	CASRTPGGNNEQFF	TGTGCCAGCAGGACTCCCGGGGGAAACAATGAGCAGTTCTTC
TRBV7-9	TRBD1	-	TRBJ1-1	CASRLQGGGTEAFF	TGTGCCAGCAGATTACAGGGGGGAGGCACTGAAGCTTTCTTT
TRBV29-1	-	once	TRBJ1-5	CSVSVAASQPQHF	TGCAGCGTTTCGGTCGCGGCGTCCCAGCCCCAGCATTTT
TRBV28	TRBD1	-	TRBJ2-7	CASSKPGQNYEQYF	TGTGCCAGCAGTAAACCGGGACAGAACTACGAGCAGTACTTC
TRBV5-1	-	-	TRBJ2-5	CASSYTLASGTQYF	TGCGCCAGCAGCTATACTCTAGCTTCTGGGACCCAGTACTTC
TRBV19	TRBD1	few	TRBJ2-1	CASSASGTVYNEQFF	TGTGCCAGTAGTGCCTCCGGGACAGTGTACAATGAGCAGTTCTTC
TRBV11-3	-	-	TRBJ2-2	CASSLVSGSNTGELFF	TGTGCCAGCAGCTTAGTCTCGGGTTCGAACACCGGGGAGCTGTTTTTT
TRBV5-4	-	-	TRBJ2-3	CASSLGGSFGTDTQYF	TGTGCCAGCAGCTTGGGGGGTAGCTTCGGCACAGATACGCAGTATTTT